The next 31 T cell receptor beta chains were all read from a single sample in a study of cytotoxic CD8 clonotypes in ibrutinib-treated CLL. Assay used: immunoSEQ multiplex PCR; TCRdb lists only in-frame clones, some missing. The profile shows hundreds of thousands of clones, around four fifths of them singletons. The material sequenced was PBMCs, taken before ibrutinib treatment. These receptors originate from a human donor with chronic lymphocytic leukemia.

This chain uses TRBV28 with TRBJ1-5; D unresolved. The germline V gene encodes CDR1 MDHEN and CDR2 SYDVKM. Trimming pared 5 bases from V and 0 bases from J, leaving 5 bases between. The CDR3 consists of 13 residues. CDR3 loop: CASSPYSNQPQHF. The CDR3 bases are TGTGCCAGCAGTCCTTATAGCAATCAGCCCCAGCATTTT.

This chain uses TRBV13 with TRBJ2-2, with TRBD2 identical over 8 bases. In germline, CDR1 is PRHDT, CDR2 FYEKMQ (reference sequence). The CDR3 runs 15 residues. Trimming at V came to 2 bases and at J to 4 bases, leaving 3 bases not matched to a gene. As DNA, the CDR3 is TGTGCCAGCAGCTTACGACTAGCGAGCACCGGGGAGCTGTTTTTT. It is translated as CASSLRLASTGELFF. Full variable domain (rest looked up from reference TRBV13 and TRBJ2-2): AAGVIQSPRHLIKEKRETATLKCYPIPRHDTVYWYQQGPGQDPQFLISFYEKMQSDKGSIPDRFSAQQFSDYHSELNMSSLELGDSALYFCASSLRLASTGELFFGEGSRLTVL.

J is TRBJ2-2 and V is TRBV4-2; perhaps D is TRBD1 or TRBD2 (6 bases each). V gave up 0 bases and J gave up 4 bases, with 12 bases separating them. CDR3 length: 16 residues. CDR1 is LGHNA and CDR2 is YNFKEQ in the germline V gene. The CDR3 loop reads CASSQDWGASTGELFF. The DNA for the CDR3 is TGTGCCAGCAGCCAAGATTGGGGGGCGAGCACCGGGGAGCTGTTTTTT.

CDR3 sequence (DNA): TGTGCCAGCAGTTACTCAAAGGGGCTGAATGGCTACACCTTC. Protein product: CASSYSKGLNGYTF. This chain connects TRBV6-6 to TRBJ1-2, with D possibly being TRBD1 (5 bases). This CDR3 has 14 residues. Trimming stripped 0 bases from V and 6 bases from J, with 11 bases between. Germline assignment: CDR1 MNHNY and CDR2 SVGAGI (reference sequence).

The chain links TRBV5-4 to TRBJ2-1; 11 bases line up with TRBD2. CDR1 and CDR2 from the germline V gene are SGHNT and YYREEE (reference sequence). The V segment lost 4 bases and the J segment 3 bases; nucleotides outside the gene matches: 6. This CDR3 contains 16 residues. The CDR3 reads CASSPLTSGSYNEQFF. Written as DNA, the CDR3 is TGTGCCAGCAGCCCCCTAACTAGCGGGAGCTACAATGAGCAGTTCTTC.

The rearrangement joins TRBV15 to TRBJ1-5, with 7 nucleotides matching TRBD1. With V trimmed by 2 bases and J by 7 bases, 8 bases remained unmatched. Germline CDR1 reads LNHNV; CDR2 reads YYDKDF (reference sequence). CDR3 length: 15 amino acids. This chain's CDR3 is CATSRTRQGRQPQHF. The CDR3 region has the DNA TGTGCCACCAGCAGAACCCGACAGGGCCGGCAGCCCCAGCATTTT.

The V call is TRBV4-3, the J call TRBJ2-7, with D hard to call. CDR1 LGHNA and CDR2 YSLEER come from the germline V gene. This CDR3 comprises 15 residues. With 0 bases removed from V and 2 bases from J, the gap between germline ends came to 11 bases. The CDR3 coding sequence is TGCGCCAGCAGCCAAGATTTTTCCAGAGCCTACGAGCAGTACTTC. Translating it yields CASSQDFSRAYEQYF.

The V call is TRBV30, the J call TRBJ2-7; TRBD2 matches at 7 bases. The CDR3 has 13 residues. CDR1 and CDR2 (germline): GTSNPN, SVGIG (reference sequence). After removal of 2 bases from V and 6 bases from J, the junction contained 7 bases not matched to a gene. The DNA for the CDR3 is TGTGCCTGGAGTACAAGACTAGCTGGCGAGCAGTACTTC. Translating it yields CAWSTRLAGEQYF.

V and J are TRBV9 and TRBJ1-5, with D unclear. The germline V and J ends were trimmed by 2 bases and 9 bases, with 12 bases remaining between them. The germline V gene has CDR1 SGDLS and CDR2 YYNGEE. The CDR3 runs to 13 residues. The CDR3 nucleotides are TGTGCCAGCAGCGTGGGGTGGGGAGGGCCCCAGCATTTT. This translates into CASSVGWGGPQHF.

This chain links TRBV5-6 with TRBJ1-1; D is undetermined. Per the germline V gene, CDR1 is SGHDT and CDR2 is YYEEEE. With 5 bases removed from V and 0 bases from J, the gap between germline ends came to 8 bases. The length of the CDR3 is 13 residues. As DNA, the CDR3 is TGTGCCAGCAGACGACGGTTGAACACTGAAGCTTTCTTT. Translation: CASRRRLNTEAFF.

This CDR3 reads CASSFQGLGELFF. The CDR3 nucleotides read TGTGCCAGCAGCTTCCAGGGTTTAGGGGAGCTGTTTTTT. J is TRBJ2-2 and V is TRBV7-2, with D perhaps matching TRBD1 (5 bases). V lost 3 bases and J 8 bases, leaving 10 bases between the germline ends. The length of the CDR3 is 13 residues. The germline V gene has CDR1 SGHTA and CDR2 FQGNSA.

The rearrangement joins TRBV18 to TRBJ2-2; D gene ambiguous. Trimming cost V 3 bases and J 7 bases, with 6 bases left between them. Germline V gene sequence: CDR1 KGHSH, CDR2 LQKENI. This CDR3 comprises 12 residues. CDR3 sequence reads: CASSPRVGELFF. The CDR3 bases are TGTGCCAGCTCACCTCGGGTCGGGGAGCTGTTTTTT.

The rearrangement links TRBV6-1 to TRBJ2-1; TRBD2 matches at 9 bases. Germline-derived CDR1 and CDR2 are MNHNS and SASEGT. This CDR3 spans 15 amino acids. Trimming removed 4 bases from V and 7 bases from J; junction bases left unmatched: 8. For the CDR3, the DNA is TGTGCCAGCAGTGGTTGGGCGGGAGGGCGAAATGAGCAGTTCTTC. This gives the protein CASSGWAGGRNEQFF.

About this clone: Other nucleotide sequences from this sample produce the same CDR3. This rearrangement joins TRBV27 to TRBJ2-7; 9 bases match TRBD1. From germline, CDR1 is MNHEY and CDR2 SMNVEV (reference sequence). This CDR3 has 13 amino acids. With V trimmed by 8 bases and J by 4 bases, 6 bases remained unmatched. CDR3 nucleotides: TGTGCCAGCTCTACGGGACAGGGTTACGAGCAGTACTTC. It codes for CASSTGQGYEQYF.

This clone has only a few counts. CDR3 region: CASSPRLGNQPQHF. The CDR3 nucleotides read TGTGCCAGCAGCCCGAGGTTGGGCAATCAGCCCCAGCATTTT. The chain is built from TRBV7-8 and TRBJ1-5; D is unresolved. V lost 5 bases and J 2 bases, leaving 10 bases between the germline ends. Germline V gene sequence: CDR1 SGHVS, CDR2 FQNEAQ. The CDR3 has 14 residues.

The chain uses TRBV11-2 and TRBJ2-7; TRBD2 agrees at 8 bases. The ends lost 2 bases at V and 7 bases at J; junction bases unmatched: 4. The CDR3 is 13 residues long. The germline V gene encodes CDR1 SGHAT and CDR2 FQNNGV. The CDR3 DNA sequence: TGTGCCAGCAGCTTAACCACTAGCGGAGAGCAGTACTTC. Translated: CASSLTTSGEQYF.

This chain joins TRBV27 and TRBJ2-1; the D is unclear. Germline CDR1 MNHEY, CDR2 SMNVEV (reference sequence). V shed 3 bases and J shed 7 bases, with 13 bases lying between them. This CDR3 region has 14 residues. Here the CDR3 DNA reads TGTGCCAGCAGTTTTACCCAGATAGGGAATGAGCAGTTCTTC. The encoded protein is CASSFTQIGNEQFF.

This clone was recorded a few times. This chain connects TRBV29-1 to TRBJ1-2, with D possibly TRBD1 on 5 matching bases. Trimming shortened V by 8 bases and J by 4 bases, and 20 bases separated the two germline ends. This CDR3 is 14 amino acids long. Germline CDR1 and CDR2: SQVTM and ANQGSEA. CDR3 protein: CSTSEGSGGYGYTF. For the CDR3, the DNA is TGCAGCACATCGGAGGGGAGTGGAGGCTATGGCTACACCTTC.

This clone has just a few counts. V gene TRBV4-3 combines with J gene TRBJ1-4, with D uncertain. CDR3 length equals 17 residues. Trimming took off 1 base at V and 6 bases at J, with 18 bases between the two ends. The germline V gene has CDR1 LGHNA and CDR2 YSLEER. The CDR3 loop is CASSQGLLTGRDEKLFF. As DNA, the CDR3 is TGCGCCAGCAGCCAAGGACTTTTGACCGGGCGGGATGAAAAACTGTTTTTT.

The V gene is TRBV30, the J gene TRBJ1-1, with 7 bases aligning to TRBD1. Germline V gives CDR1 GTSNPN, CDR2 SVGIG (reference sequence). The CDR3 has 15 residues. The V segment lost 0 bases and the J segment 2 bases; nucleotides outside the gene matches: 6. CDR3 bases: TGTGCCTGGAGTGTATTCGACAGGGATAACACTGAAGCTTTCTTT. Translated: CAWSVFDRDNTEAFF.

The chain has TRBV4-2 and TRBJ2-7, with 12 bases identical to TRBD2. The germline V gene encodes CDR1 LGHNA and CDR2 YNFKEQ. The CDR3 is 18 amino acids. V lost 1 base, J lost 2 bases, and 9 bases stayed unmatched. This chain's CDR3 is CASSQGRVRTSGTYEQYF. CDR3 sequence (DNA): TGTGCCAGCAGCCAAGGAAGGGTTAGGACTAGCGGGACCTACGAGCAGTACTTC.

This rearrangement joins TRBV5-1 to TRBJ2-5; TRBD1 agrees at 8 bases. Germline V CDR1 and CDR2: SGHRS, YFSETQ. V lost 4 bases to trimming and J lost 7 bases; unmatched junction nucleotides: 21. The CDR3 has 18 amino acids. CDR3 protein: CASSPRTGLTGGALTQYF. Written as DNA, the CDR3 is TGCGCCAGCAGCCCTCGCACGGGACTTACAGGGGGTGCGCTGACCCAGTACTTC.

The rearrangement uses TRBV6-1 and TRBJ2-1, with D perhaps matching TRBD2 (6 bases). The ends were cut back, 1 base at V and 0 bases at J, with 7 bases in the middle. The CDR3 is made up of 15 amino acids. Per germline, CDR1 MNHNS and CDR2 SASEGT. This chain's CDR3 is CASSEDSGSYNEQFF. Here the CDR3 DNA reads TGTGCCAGCAGTGAAGATAGCGGCTCCTACAATGAGCAGTTCTTC.

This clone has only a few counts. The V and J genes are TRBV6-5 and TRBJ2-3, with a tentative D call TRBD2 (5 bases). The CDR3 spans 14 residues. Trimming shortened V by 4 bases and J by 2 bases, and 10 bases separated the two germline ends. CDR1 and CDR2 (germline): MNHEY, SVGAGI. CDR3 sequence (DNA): TGTGCCAGCAGTTCAAGCGGCTACACAGATACGCAGTATTTT. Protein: CASSSSGYTDTQYF.

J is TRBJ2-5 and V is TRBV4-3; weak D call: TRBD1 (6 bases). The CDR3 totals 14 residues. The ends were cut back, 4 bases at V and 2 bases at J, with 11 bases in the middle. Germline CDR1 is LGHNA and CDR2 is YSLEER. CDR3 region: CASSPGTPQETQYF. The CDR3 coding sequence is TGCGCCAGCAGCCCCGGGACACCTCAAGAGACCCAGTACTTC.

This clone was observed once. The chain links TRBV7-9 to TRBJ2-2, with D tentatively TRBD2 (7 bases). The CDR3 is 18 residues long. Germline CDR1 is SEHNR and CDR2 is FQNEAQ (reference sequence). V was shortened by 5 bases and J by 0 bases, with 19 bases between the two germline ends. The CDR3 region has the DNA TGTGCCAGCAGCCCTCGGGGAGGGGGAGGAACGAACACCGGGGAGCTGTTTTTT. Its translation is CASSPRGGGGTNTGELFF.

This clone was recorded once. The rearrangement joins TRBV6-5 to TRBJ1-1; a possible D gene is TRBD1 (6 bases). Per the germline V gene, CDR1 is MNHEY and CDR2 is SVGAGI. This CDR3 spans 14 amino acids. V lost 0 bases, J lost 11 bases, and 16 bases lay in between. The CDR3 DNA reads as TGTGCCAGCAGTTACTCGACGCTTGGGACACTCGCTTTCTTT. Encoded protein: CASSYSTLGTLAFF.

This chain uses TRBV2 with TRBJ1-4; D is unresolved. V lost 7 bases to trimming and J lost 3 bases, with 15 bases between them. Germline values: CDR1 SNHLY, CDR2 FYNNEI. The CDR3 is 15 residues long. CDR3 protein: CASNLLNLANEKLFF. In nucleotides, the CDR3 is TGTGCCAGCAATCTTTTAAATCTCGCTAATGAAAAACTGTTTTTT. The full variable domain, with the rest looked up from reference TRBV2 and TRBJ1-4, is EPEVTQTPSHQVTQMGQEVILRCVPISNHLYFYWYRQILGQKVEFLVSFYNNEISEKSEIFDDQFSVERPDGSNFTLKIRSTKLEDSAMYFCASNLLNLANEKLFFGSGTQLSVL.

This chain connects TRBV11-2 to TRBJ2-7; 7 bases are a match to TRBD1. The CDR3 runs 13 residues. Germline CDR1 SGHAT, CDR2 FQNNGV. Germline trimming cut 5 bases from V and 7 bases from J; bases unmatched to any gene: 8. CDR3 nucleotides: TGTGCCAGCAGCGACGGGACAGTGTGGGAGCAGTACTTC. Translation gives CASSDGTVWEQYF.

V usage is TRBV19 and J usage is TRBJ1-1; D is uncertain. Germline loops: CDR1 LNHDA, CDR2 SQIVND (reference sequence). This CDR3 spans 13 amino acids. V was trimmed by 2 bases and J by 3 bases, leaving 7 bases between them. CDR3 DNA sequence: TGTGCCAGTAGTATAATGATCGACACTGAAGCTTTCTTT. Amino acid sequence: CASSIMIDTEAFF.

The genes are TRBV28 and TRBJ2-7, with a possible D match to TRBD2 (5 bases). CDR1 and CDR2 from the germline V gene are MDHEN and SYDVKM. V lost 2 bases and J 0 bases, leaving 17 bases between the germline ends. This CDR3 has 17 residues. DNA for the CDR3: TGTGCCAGCAGTTTACCTCCACTAGAGGTGAGCTCCTACGAGCAGTACTTC. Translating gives CASSLPPLEVSSYEQYF.